These 14 T cell receptor beta chains share one sample of origin, sequenced in a study of identical twins. TCRdb passed the 5' RACE reads through MiXCR, listing each CDR3 protein once. The repertoire has about 250,000 distinct CDR3 sequences, 7.5% of them found once; the top ten carry over 5%. This sample also appeared in a second study, on yellow fever vaccine responses in identical twins.

Sequencing was carried out using CD8+ T cells sorted from blood. The origin of the receptors is a woman under 30 in good health.

This clonotype was observed many times. The chain recombines TRBV7-6 with TRBJ1-1; 7 nucleotides line up with TRBD1. V gave up 1 base and J gave up 1 base; unmatched junction bases: 3. This CDR3 comprises 15 residues. Per the germline V gene, CDR1 is SGHVS and CDR2 is FNYEAQ. CDR3 residues: CASSLVRDRNTEAFF. In DNA form, the CDR3 reads TGTGCCAGCAGCTTAGTCAGGGACAGGAACACTGAAGCTTTCTTT.

In this sample, this clonotype turned up a few times. The V call is TRBV5-1, the J call TRBJ1-1; TRBD1 matches at 10 bases. V shed 4 bases and J 5 bases; nucleotides not matched to a gene: 5. CDR1 SGHRS and CDR2 YFSETQ come from the germline V gene. The CDR3 has 14 residues. CDR3 coding DNA: TGCGCCAGCAGCGTGACAGGGGGCGGGACTGAAGCTTTCTTT. It is translated as CASSVTGGGTEAFF.

The chain recombines TRBV7-9 with TRBJ2-5; 9 nucleotides agree with TRBD2. The CDR3 consists of 15 residues. J lost 5 bases, V lost 2 bases, and 6 bases had no gene match. CDR1 and CDR2 from the germline V gene are SEHNR and FQNEAQ (reference sequence). This CDR3 reads CASSLPLAGRETQYF. The CDR3, as DNA: TGTGCCAGCAGCTTACCTCTAGCGGGGCGGGAGACCCAGTACTTC.

This clonotype was picked up a small number of times. The CDR3 loop is CASSIGISSYNEQFF. CDR3 coding DNA: TGTGCCAGTAGTATTGGGATCAGCTCCTACAATGAGCAGTTCTTC. This sequence joins TRBV19 and TRBJ2-1, with D hard to call. The CDR3 spans 15 residues. The germline CDR1 and CDR2 sequences are LNHDA and SQIVND (reference sequence). Trimming cost V 3 bases and J 0 bases, with 9 bases left between them.

This clonotype was observed a handful of times. The rearrangement joins TRBV6-1 to TRBJ2-2, with D possibly TRBD1 on 5 matching bases. V lost 5 bases and J 2 bases, leaving 9 bases between the germline ends. This CDR3 contains 14 residues. The germline V gene has CDR1 MNHNS and CDR2 SASEGT. DNA for the CDR3: TGTGCCAGCAGTAAGGGGTCCAACACCGGGGAGCTGTTTTTT. This sequence encodes CASSKGSNTGELFF.

This clonotype was detected many times. V and J are TRBV18 and TRBJ2-3; possibly TRBD1 for D (5 bases). This CDR3 is built from 15 residues. The germline V gene encodes CDR1 KGHSH and CDR2 LQKENI. Trimming removed 5 bases from V and 0 bases from J, with 12 bases in between. Here the CDR3 reads CASSSYDSSTDTQYF. The CDR3 DNA follows: TGTGCCAGCTCATCCTACGACAGCAGCACAGATACGCAGTATTTT. The entire variable domain, with the rest obtained from reference TRBV18 and TRBJ2-3, is as follows: NAGVMQNPRHLVRRRGQEARLRCSPMKGHSHVYWYRQLPEEGLKFMVYLQKENIIDESGMPKERFSAEFPKEGPSILRIQQVVRGDSAAYFCASSSYDSSTDTQYFGPGTRLTVL.

The sample holds many counts of this clonotype. The chain has TRBV20-1 and TRBJ1-5; possible D gene TRBD1, 5 bases. This CDR3 contains 14 residues. V shed 0 bases and J shed 5 bases, with 11 bases lying between them. CDR1 DFQATT and CDR2 SNEGSKA come from the germline V gene (reference sequence). The CDR3, as DNA: TGCAGTGCTAGAGATAGGCAGGGAGATCAGCCCCAGCATTTT. Translated, it gives CSARDRQGDQPQHF.

A note on this clonotype: A much larger clone lies a single base off, so this may be a read error. The chain combines TRBV20-1 with TRBJ2-3, with 10 bases lining up with TRBD2. CDR3 size: 15 residues. Germline CDR1 is DFQATT and CDR2 is SNEGSKA (reference sequence). This chain's CDR3 is CSATLAGDAFDTHYF. CDR3 coding DNA: TGCAGTGCTACGCTAGCGGGGGACGCCTTCGATACGCACTATTTT.

This clonotype appeared a few times. CDR3 residues: CASSLNMRNEQFF. The CDR3 DNA reads TGTGCCAGCAGTTTAAACATGAGAAATGAGCAGTTCTTC. This chain uses TRBV12-3 or TRBV12-4 with TRBJ2-1, with unresolved D. V gave up 2 bases and J gave up 7 bases, with 9 bases separating them. The CDR3 consists of 13 residues.

The rearrangement uses TRBV4-1 and TRBJ2-1; D gene uncertain. The germline V gene encodes CDR1 MGHRA and CDR2 YSYEKL. This CDR3 contains 15 residues. Trimming cost V 0 bases and J 5 bases, with 11 bases left between them. CDR3 region: CASSQEGYDNNEQFF. The CDR3 region has the DNA TGCGCCAGCAGCCAAGAGGGATATGACAACAATGAGCAGTTCTTC.

The chain couples TRBV28 to TRBJ2-2, with 8 nucleotides matching TRBD2. The V gene's germline CDR1 is MDHEN and CDR2 SYDVKM. J lost 0 bases, V lost 10 bases, and 13 bases had no gene match. The CDR3 spans 17 residues. The CDR3 DNA is TGTGCCAACAGGATCCGACTAGCGAGCGCGAACACCGGGGAGCTGTTTTTT. Amino acids: CANRIRLASANTGELFF.

This clonotype has a handful of counts. The genes are TRBV11-2 and TRBJ2-3; TRBD2 matches 7 bases. Germline CDR1 is SGHAT and CDR2 is FQNNGV. This CDR3 has 16 residues. Trimming cost V 2 bases and J 2 bases; bases outside gene matches: 7. The CDR3 loop reads CASSLSAGEITDTQYF. Here the CDR3 DNA reads TGTGCCAGCAGCTTAAGCGCGGGGGAGATCACAGATACGCAGTATTTT.

The genes are TRBV15 and TRBJ2-1; 13 bases are shared with TRBD2. Germline CDR1 and CDR2: LNHNV and YYDKDF (reference sequence). With V trimmed by 5 bases and J by 7 bases, 8 bases remained unmatched. The CDR3 extends over 16 amino acids. This CDR3 reads CATSGLLAGGENEQFF. The CDR3, as DNA: TGTGCCACCAGCGGCCTACTAGCGGGAGGGGAAAATGAGCAGTTCTTC.

This chain links TRBV5-1 with TRBJ2-2; tentatively, D is TRBD2 (7 bases). The germline V gene encodes CDR1 SGHRS and CDR2 YFSETQ. CDR3 size: 16 residues. Trimming took 0 bases from V and 6 from J, leaving 15 bases between them. In DNA form, the CDR3 reads TGCGCCAGCAGCTTGGCGTGGGGGGGGCCGTCCGGGGAGCTGTTTTTT. This gives the protein CASSLAWGGPSGELFF.